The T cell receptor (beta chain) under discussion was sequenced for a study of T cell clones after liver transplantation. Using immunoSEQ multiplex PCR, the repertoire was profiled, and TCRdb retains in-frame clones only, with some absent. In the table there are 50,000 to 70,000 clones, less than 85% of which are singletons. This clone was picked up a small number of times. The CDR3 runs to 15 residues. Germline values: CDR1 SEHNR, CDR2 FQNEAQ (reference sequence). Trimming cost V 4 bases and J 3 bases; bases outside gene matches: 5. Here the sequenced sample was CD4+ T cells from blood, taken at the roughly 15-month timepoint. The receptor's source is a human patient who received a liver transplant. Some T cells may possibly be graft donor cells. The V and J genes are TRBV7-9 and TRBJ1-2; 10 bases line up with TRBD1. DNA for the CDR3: TGTGCCAGCAGCTCCGGGACAGGGGTTCACTATGGCTACACCTTC. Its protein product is CASSSGTGVHYGYTF.